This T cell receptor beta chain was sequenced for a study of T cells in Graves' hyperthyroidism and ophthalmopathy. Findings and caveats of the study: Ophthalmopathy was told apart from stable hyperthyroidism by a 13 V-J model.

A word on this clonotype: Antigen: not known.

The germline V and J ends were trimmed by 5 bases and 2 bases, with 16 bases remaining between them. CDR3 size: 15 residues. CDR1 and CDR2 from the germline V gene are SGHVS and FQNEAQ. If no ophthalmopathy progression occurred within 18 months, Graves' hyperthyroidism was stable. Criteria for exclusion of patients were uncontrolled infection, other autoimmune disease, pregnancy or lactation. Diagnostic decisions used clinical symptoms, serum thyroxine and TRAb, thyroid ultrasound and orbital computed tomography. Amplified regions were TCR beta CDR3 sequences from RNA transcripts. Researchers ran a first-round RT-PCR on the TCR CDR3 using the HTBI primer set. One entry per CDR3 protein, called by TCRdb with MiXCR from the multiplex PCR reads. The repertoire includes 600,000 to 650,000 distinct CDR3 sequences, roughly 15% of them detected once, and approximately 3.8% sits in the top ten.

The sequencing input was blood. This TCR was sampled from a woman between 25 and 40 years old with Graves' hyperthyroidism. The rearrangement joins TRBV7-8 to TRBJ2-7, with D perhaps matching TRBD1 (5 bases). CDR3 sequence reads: CASSPQPAGPYEQYF. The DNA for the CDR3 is TGTGCCAGCAGCCCGCAACCGGCAGGGCCCTACGAGCAGTACTTC.